This T cell receptor beta chain was captured by sequencing in a study of T-cell reconstitution after alpha-beta-depleted transplantation in children (dated by TCRdb to between 2015 and 2016). Context from the whole study: The study quantitatively tracked T-cell immune reconstitution after TCRalphabeta/CD19-depleted allogeneic hematopoietic cell transplantation in children using TCR repertoire profiling.

The CDR3 covers 13 residues, taking in both the cysteine and the phenylalanine. The entry retains the CDR3 DNA only, 39 bases that are in frame from base 1. As encoded in the germline V gene, CDR1 is ENHRY while CDR2 is SYGVKD. Trimming removed 8 bases from V and 1 base from J, leaving 11 bases between the germline ends. The method was PCR. Sequencer: Illumina HiSeq 2500. Molecular barcoding was employed in the preparation of TCR libraries, with unique molecular identifiers being used to normalize TCRbeta repertoire quantification. TCRdb took the public reads, trimmed them with fastp at Q25, ran MiXCR for clone calling and kept in-frame beta chains. CDR3 protein sequences are deduplicated, and each keeps its most common genes and DNA. The sample records approximately 510,000 distinct CDR3 sequences, around 20% of which are singletons. 2.5% to 4% of the sample comes from the top ten. Comments on this clonotype: There is no known antigen for this receptor. Base qualities were left out, and no much larger clone turns up one base away.

The receptor was isolated from a human donor who donated a stem cell graft to a child with acute lymphoblastic leukemia. Here the chain combines TRBV10-3 and TRBJ1-1, and possibly TRBD1, on 6 matching bases. The specimen was PBMCs from the stem cell graft donor, collected from the stem cell graft. The sequenced DNA is TGTGCCATCGGGCCCAGGGGGAACACTGAAGCTTTCTTT. Translated, it gives CAIGPRGNTEAFF.